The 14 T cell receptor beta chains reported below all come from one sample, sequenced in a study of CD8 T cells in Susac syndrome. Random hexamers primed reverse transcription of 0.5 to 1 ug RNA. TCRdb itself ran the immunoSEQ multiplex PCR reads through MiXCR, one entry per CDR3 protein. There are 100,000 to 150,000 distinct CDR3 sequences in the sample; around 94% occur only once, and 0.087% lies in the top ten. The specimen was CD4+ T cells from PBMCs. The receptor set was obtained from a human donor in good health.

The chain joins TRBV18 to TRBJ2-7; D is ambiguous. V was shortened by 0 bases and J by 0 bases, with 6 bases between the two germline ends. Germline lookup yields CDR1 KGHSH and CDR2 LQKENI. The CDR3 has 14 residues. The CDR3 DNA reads TGTGCCAGCTCACCACCGTACGGCTCCTACGAGCAGTACTTC. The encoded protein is CASSPPYGSYEQYF.

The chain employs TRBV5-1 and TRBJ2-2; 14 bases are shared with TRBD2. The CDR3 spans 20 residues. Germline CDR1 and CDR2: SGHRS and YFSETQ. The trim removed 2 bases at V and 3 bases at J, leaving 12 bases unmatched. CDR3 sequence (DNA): TGCGCCAGCAGCTTCGGGACTAGCGGGAGTTTCGGCAAGGACACCGGGGAGCTGTTTTTT. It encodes CASSFGTSGSFGKDTGELFF.

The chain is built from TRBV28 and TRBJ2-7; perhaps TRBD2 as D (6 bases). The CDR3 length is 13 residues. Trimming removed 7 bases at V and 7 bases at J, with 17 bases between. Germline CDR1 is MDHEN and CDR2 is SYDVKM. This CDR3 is CASKGRTMGEQYF. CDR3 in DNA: TGTGCCAGCAAGGGCAGGACTATGGGTGAGCAGTACTTC. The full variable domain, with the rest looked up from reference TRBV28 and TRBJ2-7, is DVKVTQSSRYLVKRTGEKVFLECVQDMDHENMFWYRQDPGLGLRLIYFSYDVKMKEKGDIPEGYSVSREKKERFSLILESASTNQTSMYLCASKGRTMGEQYFGPGTRLTVT.

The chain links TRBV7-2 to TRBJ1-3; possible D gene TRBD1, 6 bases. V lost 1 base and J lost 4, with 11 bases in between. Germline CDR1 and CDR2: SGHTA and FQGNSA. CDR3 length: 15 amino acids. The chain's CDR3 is CASSLEGGTGNTIYF. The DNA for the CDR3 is TGTGCCAGCAGCTTAGAAGGGGGTACCGGAAACACCATATATTTT. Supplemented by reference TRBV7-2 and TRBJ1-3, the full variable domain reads GAGVSQSPSNKVTEKGKDVELRCDPISGHTALYWYRQSLGQGLEFLIYFQGNSAPDKSGLPSDRFSAERTGGSVSTLTIQRTQQEDSAVYLCASSLEGGTGNTIYFGEGSWLTVV.

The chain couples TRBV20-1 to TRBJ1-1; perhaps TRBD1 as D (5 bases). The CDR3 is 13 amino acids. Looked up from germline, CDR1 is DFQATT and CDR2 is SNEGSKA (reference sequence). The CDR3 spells CRAPGATGTEAFF. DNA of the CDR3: TGCAGGGCTCCTGGGGCGACTGGGACTGAAGCTTTCTTT.

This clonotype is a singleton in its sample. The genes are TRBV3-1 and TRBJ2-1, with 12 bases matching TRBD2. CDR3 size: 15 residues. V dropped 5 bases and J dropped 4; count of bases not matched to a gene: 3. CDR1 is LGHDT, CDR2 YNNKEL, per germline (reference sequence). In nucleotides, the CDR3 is TGTGCCAGCAGCGCGACTAGCGGGGGTTACAATGAGCAGTTCTTC. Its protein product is CASSATSGGYNEQFF.

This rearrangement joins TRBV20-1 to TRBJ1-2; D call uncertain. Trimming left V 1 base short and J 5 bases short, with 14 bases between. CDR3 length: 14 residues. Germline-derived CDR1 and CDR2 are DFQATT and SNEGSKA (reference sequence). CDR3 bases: TGCAGTGCTAGAGTCCCGCGGCGGGTATATGGCTACACCTTC. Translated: CSARVPRRVYGYTF.

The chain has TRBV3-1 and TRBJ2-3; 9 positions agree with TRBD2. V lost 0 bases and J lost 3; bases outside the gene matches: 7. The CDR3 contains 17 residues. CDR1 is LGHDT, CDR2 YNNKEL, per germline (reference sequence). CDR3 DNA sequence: TGTGCCAGCAGCCAAGACGGAATTAGCGGGAGTACAGATACGCAGTATTTT. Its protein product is CASSQDGISGSTDTQYF.

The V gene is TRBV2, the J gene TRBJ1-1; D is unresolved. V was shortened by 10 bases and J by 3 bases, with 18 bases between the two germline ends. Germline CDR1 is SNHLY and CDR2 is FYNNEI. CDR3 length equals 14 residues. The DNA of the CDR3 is TGTGCCACTCTCCGACAAAGGGAGGACACTGAAGCTTTCTTT. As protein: CATLRQREDTEAFF.

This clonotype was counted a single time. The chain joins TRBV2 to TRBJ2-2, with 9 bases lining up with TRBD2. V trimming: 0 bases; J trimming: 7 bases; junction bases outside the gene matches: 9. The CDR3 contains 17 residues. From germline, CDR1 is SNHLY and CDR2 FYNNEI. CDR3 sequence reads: CASSEAEIAGVGGELFF. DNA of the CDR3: TGTGCCAGCAGTGAAGCGGAGATAGCGGGAGTGGGCGGGGAGCTGTTTTTT.

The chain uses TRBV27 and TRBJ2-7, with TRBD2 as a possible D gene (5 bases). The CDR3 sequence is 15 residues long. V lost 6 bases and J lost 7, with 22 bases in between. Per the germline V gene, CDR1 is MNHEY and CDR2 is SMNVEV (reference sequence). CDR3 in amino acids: CASRPLIASSEEQYF. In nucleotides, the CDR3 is TGTGCCAGCAGACCACTTATAGCGAGCTCGGAAGAGCAGTACTTC.

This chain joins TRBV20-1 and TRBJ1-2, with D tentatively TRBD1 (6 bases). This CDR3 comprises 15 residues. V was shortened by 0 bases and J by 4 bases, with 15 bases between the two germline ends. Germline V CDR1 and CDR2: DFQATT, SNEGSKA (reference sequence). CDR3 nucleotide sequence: TGCAGTGCTAGAGATGTCAGGGGCTGGGGCTATGGCTACACCTTC. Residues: CSARDVRGWGYGYTF.

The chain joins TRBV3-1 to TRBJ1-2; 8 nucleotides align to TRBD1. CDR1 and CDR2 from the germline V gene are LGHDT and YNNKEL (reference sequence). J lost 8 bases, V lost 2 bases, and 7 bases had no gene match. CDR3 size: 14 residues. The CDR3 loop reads CASSQLTGGWGYTF. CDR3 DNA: TGTGCCAGCAGCCAACTTACAGGGGGTTGGGGCTACACCTTC.

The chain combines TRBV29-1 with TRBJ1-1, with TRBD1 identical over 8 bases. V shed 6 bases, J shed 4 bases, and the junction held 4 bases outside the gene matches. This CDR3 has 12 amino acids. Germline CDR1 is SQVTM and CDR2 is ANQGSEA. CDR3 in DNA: TGCAGCGTCGATACAGGGGGCACTGAAGCTTTCTTT. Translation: CSVDTGGTEAFF.